This T cell receptor (beta chain) comes out of a study of identical twins. The CDR3 loop spans 17 amino acids. J lost 8 bases, V lost 1 base, and 10 bases had no gene match. Germline CDR1 and CDR2: SGHRS and YFSETQ. A universal primer site came from template switching; cDNA carried unique molecular identifiers. TCRdb fed the 5' RACE reads into MiXCR, producing one record per CDR3 protein. The table shows 470,000 or so distinct CDR3 sequences, with around 24% occurring only once. This clonotype was detected only a few times. These data are also associated with another study on T cells expressing NK-cell markers.

Sequencing used CD4+ T cells sorted from blood. The chain uses TRBV5-1 and TRBJ2-1, with 12 bases identical to TRBD2. This TCR derives from a woman younger than 35 in good health. DNA of the CDR3: TGCGCCAGCAGCTTGAGGGCTAGCGGGGGGGCCGTGGATGAGCAGTTCTTC. This translates into CASSLRASGGAVDEQFF.